The count of the clone carrying this T cell receptor beta chain is one. Sequenced by immunoSEQ multiplex PCR; TCRdb stores in-frame clones only, minus some. This table has about 120,000 clones, 80% to 90% appearing once. This entry comes from a study of blood T cell repertoires in COVID-19. Study in general: T cells, B-cell-depleted T cells, or PBMCs supplied cDNA or gDNA.

The CDR3 contains 15 residues. Losses at the gene ends were 4 bases for V and 7 bases for J; bases not matched to a gene: 12. CDR1 SGHAT and CDR2 FQDESV come from the germline V gene (reference sequence). The sequence came from a man aged 70 or older who had recovered from COVID-19. The chain uses TRBV11-1 and TRBJ2-7; 8 positions agree with TRBD1. The sequenced material came from peripheral blood. The CDR3 DNA follows: TGTGCCAGCAGCTCTTTCGGGACAGGTAGCAATGAGCAGTACTTC. This gives the protein CASSSFGTGSNEQYF.